The clone carrying this T cell receptor (beta chain) was seen repeatedly, ten times or more. Its antigen remains unidentified. Donors were all healthy Caucasians. This sample is part of a study of identical twins. The study, taken as a whole, reports: Zero-insertion analyses were open to partial confounding by invariant MAIT and iNKT cells. Weaker excess twin sharing was observed in beta out-of-frame sequences.

TCRdb called the 5' RACE reads again in MiXCR, with one record for every CDR3 protein. The table has 250,000 to 350,000 distinct CDR3 sequences, less than 9.5% seen once; the top ten hold roughly 7%. Per the germline V gene, CDR1 is SGHAT and CDR2 is FQNNGV. The CDR3 extends over 15 amino acids. The ends lost 2 bases at V and 4 bases at J; junction bases unmatched: 2. The sample was also linked to a second study, of yellow fever vaccine responses in identical twins.

Specimen: CD8+ T cells sorted from blood. The chain has TRBV11-2 and TRBJ1-5; 10 bases are shared with TRBD1. The TCR was taken from a woman aged 18-30 years in good health. This chain's CDR3 is CASSLWTGGNQPQHF. DNA of the CDR3: TGTGCCAGCAGCTTATGGACAGGGGGTAATCAGCCCCAGCATTTT.